This entry concerns a single T cell receptor (beta chain). Its antigen remains unidentified. No much larger clone exists at a distance of one base, and base qualities are not known. The collaborating institutions used their own protocols to collect whole blood in K2EDTA tubes. For TCRbeta analysis, collaborator samples were shipped as frozen whole blood, as isolated PBMCs, or as DNA extracted from either sample type. These data are taken from a study of blood T cell repertoires in COVID-19 (dated by TCRdb to between 2020 and 2021). Context from the whole study: Samples covering the acute and convalescent phases of COVID-19 were provided by collaborators in the United States, Italy and Spain. The samples were drawn from two sources: the first 160 participants of the ongoing ImmuneRACE study, and 1,000 to 1,500 subjects contributed by 6 global collaborators. The repertoires were released in a freely available public database intended as a resource for research on the immune response to SARS-CoV-2. Nearly every sample came with metadata listing a de-identified subject ID, COVID-19 status, age in years and sex. The prospective study material was composed of cDNA or gDNA derived from T cells, B-cell-depleted T cells, or PBMCs. Deeply sampled blood TCRbeta repertoires from subjects exposed to, actively infected with, or recovered from COVID-19 were included in the dataset. Where available, HLA class I and class II types were taken from metadata supplied by the sample provider and were not determined by assay-based typing. Study-level results and caveats: The quantity of clinical and demographic metadata differed by source and by participant and was supplied without curation.

TCRbeta CDR3 regions were amplified from genomic DNA using the immunoSEQ Assay, a bias-controlled multiplex PCR. The paper's processing steps were these. The number of nucleated cells in each sample was estimated from the amplification of reference gene primers within the assay. To quantify the absolute abundance of each unique TCRbeta CDR3 rearrangement, sequence reads were collapsed and filtered. For each sample, productive Simpson clonality was calculated as the square root of Simpson's diversity index across productive rearrangements. This immuneACCESS table, as held by TCRdb, lists in-frame sequences with V and J called but not all clones. Of the missing ones, under half trace to an unresolved V gene in checked studies; the others have no known cause. V, J and clone size are those of that table, while D and trimming were read from the DNA. The sample has about 200,000 clones on record, about 88% of them singletons. The ten largest make up about 1.7% of the sample.

Counted from cysteine to phenylalanine, this CDR3 has 14 amino acids. Only the CDR3 DNA stays, 42 bases, in frame from base 1. V has 5 bases trimmed and J has 4 bases trimmed; junction bases matching no gene number 6. The germline V gene yields SGHAT for CDR1 and FQNNGV for CDR2. Sequenced input: peripheral blood. This clonotype originated in a man aged 18 to 29 with active or convalescent COVID-19. The chain is made from TRBV11-2 and TRBJ1-2, with 8 bases in between that match TRBD1. The CDR3 sequence is CASSQDRAGYGYTF. The nucleotides are TGTGCCAGCAGCCAGGACAGGGCCGGCTATGGCTACACCTTC.